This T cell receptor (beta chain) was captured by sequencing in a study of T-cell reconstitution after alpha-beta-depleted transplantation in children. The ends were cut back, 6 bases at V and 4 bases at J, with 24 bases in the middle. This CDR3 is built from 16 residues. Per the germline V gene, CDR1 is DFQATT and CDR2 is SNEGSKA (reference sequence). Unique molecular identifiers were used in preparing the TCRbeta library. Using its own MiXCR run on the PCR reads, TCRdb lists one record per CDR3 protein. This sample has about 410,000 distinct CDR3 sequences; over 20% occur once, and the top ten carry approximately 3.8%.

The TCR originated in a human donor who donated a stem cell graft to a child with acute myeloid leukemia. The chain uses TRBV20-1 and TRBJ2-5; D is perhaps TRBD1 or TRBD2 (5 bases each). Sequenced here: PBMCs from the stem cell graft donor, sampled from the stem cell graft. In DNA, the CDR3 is TGCAGTGCCGCCGAGAGGGCGGTGGCGAGGGGAGAGACCCAGTACTTC. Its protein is CSAAERAVARGETQYF.